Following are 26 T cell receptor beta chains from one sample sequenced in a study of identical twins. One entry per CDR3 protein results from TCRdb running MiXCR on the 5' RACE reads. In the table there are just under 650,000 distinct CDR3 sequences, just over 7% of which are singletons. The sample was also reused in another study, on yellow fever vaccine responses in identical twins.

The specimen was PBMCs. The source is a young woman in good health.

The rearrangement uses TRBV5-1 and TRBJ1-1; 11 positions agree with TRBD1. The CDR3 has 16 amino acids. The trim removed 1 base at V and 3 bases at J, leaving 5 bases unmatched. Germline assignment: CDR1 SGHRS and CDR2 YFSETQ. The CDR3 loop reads CASSLHGQGADTEAFF. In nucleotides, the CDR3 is TGCGCCAGCAGCTTGCACGGACAGGGGGCGGACACTGAAGCTTTCTTT.

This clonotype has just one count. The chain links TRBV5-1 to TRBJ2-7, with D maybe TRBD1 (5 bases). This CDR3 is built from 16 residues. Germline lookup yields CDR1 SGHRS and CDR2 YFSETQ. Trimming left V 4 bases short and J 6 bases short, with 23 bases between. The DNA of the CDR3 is TGCGCCAGCAGCCCGGACACGGCGTCTACTCTTCTCGAGCAGTACGTC. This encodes CASSPDTASTLLEQYV.

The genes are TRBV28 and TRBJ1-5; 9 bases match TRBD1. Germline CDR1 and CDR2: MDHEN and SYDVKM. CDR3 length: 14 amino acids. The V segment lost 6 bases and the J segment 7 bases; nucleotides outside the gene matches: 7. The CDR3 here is CASSRTGGWQPQHF. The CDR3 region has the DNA TGTGCCAGCAGCCGAACAGGGGGCTGGCAGCCCCAGCATTTT.

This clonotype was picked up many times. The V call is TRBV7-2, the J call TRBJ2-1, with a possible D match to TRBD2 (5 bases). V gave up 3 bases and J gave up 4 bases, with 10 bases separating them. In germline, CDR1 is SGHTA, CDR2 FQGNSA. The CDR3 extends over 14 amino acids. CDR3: CASSLGSDYNEQFF. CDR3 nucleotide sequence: TGTGCCAGCAGCTTGGGGAGCGATTACAATGAGCAGTTCTTC. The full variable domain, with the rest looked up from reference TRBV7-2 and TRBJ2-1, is GAGVSQSPSNKVTEKGKDVELRCDPISGHTALYWYRQSLGQGLEFLIYFQGNSAPDKSGLPSDRFSAERTGGSVSTLTIQRTQQEDSAVYLCASSLGSDYNEQFFGPGTRLTVL.

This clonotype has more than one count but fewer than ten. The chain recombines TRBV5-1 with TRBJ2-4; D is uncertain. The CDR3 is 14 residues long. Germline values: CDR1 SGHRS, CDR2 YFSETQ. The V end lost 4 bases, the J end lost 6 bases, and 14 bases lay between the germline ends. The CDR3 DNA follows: TGCGCCAGCAGCCCCACGGCCCCTCCAAACATTCAGTACTTC. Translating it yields CASSPTAPPNIQYF.

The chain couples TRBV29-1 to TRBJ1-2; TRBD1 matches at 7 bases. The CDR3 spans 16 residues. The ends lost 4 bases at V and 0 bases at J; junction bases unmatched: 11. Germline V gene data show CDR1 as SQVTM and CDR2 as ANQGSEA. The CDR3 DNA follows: TGCAGCGTTGGGGGGGTCGACAGGGAAGCTAACTATGGCTACACCTTC. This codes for CSVGGVDREANYGYTF. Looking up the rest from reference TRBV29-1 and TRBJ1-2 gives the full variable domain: SAVISQKPSRDICQRGTSLTIQCQVDSQVTMMFWYRQQPGQSLTLIATANQGSEATYESGFVIDKFPISRPNLTFSTLTVSNMSPEDSSIYLCSVGGVDREANYGYTFGSGTRLTVV.

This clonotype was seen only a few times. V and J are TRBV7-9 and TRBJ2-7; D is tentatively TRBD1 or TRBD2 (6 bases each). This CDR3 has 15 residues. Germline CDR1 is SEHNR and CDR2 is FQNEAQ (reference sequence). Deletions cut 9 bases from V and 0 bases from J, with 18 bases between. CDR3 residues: CARLAPGQTSYEQYV. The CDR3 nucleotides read TGTGCCAGACTAGCACCGGGACAAACCTCCTACGAGCAGTACGTC.

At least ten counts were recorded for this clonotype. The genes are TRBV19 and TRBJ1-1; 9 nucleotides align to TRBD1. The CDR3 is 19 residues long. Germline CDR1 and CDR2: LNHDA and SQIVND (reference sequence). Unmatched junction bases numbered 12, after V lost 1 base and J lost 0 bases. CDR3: CASSIGGPGQGLMNTEAFF. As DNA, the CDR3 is TGTGCCAGTAGTATAGGGGGACCGGGACAGGGTCTAATGAACACTGAAGCTTTCTTT.

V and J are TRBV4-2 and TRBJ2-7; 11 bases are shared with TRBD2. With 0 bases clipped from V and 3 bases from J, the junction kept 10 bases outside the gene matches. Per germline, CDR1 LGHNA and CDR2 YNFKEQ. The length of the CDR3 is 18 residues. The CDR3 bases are TGTGCCAGCAGCCAAGATGGGGTAGCGGGAGGGAGGGACTACGAGCAGTACTTC. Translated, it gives CASSQDGVAGGRDYEQYF.

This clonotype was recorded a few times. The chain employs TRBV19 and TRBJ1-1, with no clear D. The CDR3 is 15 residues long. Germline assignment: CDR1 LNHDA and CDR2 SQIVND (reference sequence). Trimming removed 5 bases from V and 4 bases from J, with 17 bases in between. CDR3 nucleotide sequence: TGTGCCAGTAGTGATAGTCCAGTCGCTTTCACTGAAGCTTTCTTT. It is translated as CASSDSPVAFTEAFF.

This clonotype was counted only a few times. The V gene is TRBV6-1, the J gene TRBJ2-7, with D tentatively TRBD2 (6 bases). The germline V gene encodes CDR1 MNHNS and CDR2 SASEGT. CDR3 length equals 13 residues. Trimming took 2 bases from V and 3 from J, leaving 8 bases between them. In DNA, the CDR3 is TGTGCCAGCAGTGAAACTAGCCACTACGAGCAGTACGTC. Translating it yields CASSETSHYEQYV.

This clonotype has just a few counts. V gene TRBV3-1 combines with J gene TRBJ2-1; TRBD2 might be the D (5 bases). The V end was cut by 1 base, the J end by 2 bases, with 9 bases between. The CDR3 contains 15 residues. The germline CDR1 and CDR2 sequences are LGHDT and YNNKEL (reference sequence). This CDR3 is CASSQVEAPYNEQFF. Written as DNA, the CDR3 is TGTGCCAGCAGCCAAGTGGAGGCCCCCTACAATGAGCAGTTCTTC.

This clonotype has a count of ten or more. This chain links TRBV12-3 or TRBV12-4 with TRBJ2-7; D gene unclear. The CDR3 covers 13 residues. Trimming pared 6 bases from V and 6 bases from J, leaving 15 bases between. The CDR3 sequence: CASSNVDMSEQYV. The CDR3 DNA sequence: TGTGCCAGCAGCAATGTTGACATGTCCGAGCAGTACGTC.

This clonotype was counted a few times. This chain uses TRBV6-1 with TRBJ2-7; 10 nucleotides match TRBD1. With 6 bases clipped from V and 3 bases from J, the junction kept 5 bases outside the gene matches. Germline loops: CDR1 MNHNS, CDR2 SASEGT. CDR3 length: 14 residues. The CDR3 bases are TGTGCCAGCAGGTCCGACAGGGGGCTCTACGAGCAGTACGTC. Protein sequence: CASRSDRGLYEQYV.

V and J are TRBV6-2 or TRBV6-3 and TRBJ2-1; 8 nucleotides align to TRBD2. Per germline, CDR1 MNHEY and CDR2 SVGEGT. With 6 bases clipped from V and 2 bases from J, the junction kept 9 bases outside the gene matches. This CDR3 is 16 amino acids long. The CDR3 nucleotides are TGTGCCAGCAGGGTCGGGAGGGCCCTAACCTACAATGAGCAGTTCTTC. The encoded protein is CASRVGRALTYNEQFF.

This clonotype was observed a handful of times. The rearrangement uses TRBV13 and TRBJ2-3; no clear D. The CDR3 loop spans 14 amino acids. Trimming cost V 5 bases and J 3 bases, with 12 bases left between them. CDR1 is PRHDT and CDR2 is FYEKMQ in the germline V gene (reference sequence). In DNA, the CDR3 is TGTGCCAGCAGCCGAACGGATTTAACAGATACGCAGTATTTT. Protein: CASSRTDLTDTQYF.

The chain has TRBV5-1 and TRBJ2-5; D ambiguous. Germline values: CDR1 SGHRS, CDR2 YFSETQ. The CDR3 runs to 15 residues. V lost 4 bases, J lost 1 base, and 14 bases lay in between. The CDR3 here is CASSPKGTPQETQYF. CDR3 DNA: TGCGCCAGCAGCCCAAAGGGTACCCCCCAAGAGACCCAGTACTTC.

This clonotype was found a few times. The CDR3 nucleotides are TGTGCCAGGCGACAGGGGAGCTCTGGAAACACCATATATTTT. It translates to CARRQGSSGNTIYF. The rearrangement links TRBV7-3 to TRBJ1-3, with 8 bases lining up with TRBD1. This CDR3 is 14 amino acids long. J gave up 0 bases and V 9 bases, and 4 bases lay outside the gene matches. Germline CDR1 is SGHTA and CDR2 is FQGTGA.

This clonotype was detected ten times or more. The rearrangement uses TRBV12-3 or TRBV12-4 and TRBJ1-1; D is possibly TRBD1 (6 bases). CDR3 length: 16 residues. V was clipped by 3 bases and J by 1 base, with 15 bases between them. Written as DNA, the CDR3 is TGTGCCAGCAGTTTCCCCAGGGGCGTAGGGAACACTGAAGCTTTCTTT. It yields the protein CASSFPRGVGNTEAFF.

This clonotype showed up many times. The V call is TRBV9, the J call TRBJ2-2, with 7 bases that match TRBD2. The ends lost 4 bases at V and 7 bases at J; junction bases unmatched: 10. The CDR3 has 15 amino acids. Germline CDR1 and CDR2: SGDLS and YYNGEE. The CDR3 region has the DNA TGTGCCAGCAGCCCCGGGACTATTTCCTTCGGGGAGCTGTTTTTT. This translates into CASSPGTISFGELFF.

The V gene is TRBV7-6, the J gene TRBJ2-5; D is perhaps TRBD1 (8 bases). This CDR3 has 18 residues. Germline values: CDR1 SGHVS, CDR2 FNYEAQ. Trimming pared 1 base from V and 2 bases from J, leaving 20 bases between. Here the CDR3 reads CASSLEPPPQGGQETQYF. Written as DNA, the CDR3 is TGTGCCAGCAGCTTAGAACCTCCCCCACAGGGGGGGCAAGAGACCCAGTACTTC.

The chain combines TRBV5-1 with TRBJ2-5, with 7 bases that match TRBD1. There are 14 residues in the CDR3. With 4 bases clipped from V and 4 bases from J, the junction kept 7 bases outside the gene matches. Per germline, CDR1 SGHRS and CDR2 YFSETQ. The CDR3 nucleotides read TGCGCCAGCAGCAAAAACCAGGGGGTAGAGACCCAGTACTTC. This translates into CASSKNQGVETQYF. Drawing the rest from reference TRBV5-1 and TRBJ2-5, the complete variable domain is KAGVTQTPRYLIKTRGQQVTLSCSPISGHRSVSWYQQTPGQGLQFLFEYFSETQRNKGNFPGRFSGRQFSNSRSEMNVSTLELGDSALYLCASSKNQGVETQYFGPGTRLLVL.

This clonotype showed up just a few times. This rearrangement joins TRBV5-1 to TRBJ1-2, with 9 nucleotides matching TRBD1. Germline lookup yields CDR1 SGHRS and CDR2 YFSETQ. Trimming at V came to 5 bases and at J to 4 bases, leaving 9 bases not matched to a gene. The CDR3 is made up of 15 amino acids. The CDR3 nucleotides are TGCGCCAGCAGAAGGCGACAGGGGGAATCCTATGGCTACACCTTC. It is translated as CASRRRQGESYGYTF.

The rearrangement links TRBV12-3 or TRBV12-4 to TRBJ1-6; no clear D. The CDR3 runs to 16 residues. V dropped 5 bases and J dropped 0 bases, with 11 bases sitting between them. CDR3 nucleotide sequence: TGTGCCAGCAGTAGTCGTTCGGGCTCCTATAATTCACCCCTCCACTTT. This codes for CASSSRSGSYNSPLHF.

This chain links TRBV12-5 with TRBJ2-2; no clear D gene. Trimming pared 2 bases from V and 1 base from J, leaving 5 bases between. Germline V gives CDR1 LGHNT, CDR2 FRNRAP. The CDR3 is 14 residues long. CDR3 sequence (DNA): TGTGCTAGTGGTTTGCTCAGGAACACCGGGGAGCTGTTTTTT. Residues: CASGLLRNTGELFF.

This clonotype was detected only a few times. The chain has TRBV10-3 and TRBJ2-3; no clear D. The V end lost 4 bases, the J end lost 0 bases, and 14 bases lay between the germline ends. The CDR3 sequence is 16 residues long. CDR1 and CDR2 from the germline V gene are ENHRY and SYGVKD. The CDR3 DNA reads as TGTGCCATCAGTGGGGGTCCAGTGACCAGCACAGATACGCAGTATTTT. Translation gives CAISGGPVTSTDTQYF.